This T cell receptor (beta chain) was sequenced during a study of tumor-infiltrating lymphocytes in primary liver carcinoma (TCRdb year 2017). General notes on the study: Between late 2015 and early 2016, a handful of patients in China with histopathologically diagnosed primary liver carcinoma had surgical resection. The tumors of the five patients were staged as T1-T3 N0M0, with maximum diameters ranging from roughly 4 to 11 cm. TCRbeta repertoire sequencing covered 35 specimens from 5 patients: approximately 25 tumor regions, 5 adjacent noncancerous liver tissues and 5 peripheral blood samples. Samples yielded roughly 3.65 to 7.5 million productive TCRbeta reads; read depth did not differ significantly between tissue types. Repertoires from technical replicates were highly reproducible, with mean shared-clone rates roughly 0.87 and correlation coefficients above 0.98. The study combined TCRbeta repertoire sequencing, expression microarrays and whole-exome sequencing across five regions of each liver tumor, with adjacent normal tissue and blood. Of the five patients, three men and two women aged 30 to 69 years, four had hepatocellular carcinoma and one had combined HCC and intrahepatic cholangiocarcinoma.

Using a constant-region primer and ProtoScript II reverse transcriptase, TCRbeta-specific cDNA was reverse-transcribed from 450 to 650 ng total RNA. TCRbeta libraries were built with three nested multiplex PCR rounds, a slightly modified ARM-PCR procedure. The first two PCR rounds used multiplex TRBV1-TRBV30 forward primers with a Cbeta reverse primer, each for 10 cycles. Sample barcodes and Illumina adapters were attached in a final 25-cycle PCR using Deep VentR polymerase. Before sequencing, amplicons of 200-500 bp were purified from gel using a QIAquick gel extraction kit. An Illumina HiSeq 2500 was used to sequence the TCRbeta amplicons, generating 250-bp paired-end reads. Per the original workflow: To recover full CDR3 sequences, reads were quality-trimmed using Trimmomatic v0.33 and paired reads were then merged using FLASH v1.2.11. MiGEC v1.2.1b assigned V, D and J germline segments to the rearranged TCRbeta sequences. Clonotype statistics and Shannon-Wiener diversity indices were computed with VDJtools v1.0.0. To reduce sampling bias, subsequent analyses other than the diversity analysis used only the 250 most abundant clonotypes in each sample. TCRdb applied fastp at Q25 and MiXCR to the public reads, then kept only in-frame beta chains. When rows share a CDR3 protein, they turn into one entry using the most common DNA and genes. The V and J calls follow TCRdb's processing rather than the paper's. In all, the sample holds fewer than 250,000 distinct CDR3 sequences, and roughly 61% of those were seen once. The biggest ten clones account for 5.5% to 9% of the sample.

Broader findings and caveats from the paper: Because the samples were bulk and unsorted, CD4+ and CD8+ T cell repertoires could not be compared. The top 250 clones made up a significantly larger repertoire fraction in tumors than in blood (p = 0.039). Only five or six patients were included in the study, and the authors note that the findings should be validated in a larger study. Only the TCR beta chain was sequenced, which likely underestimates true repertoire diversity because unpaired alpha chains were not captured. Pairs of tumor regions showed greater repertoire overlap (mean 36%) than tumor-adjacent pairs (approximately 17%) or tumor-blood pairs (roughly 14%), which is consistent with antigen-driven expansion.

From a lookup of the germline V gene, CDR1 and CDR2 are SGHAT and FQNNGV. V is shortened by 3 bases, J by 1 base, and the region joining them spans 11 bases. Spanning cysteine to phenylalanine, the CDR3 consists of 15 amino acids. The kept DNA is CDR3 alone, 45 bases in frame from the first base. Many counts were recorded for this clonotype. What this receptor recognizes is not known. No much larger clone exists at a distance of one base, and base qualities are not known. Blood RNA was extracted from unsorted whole blood with TRIzol reagent; germline DNA came from the DNeasy Blood & Tissue kit. Chronic HBV infection was present in the patients, and the patients were treatment-naive at sampling. Approximately 3.8 milliliters of peripheral blood were collected into K2EDTA tubes before surgery.

This clonotype was sampled from a woman between 55 and 75 years old with primary liver carcinoma and hepatitis B virus infection. Input material: peripheral blood. Recombination linked TRBV11-2 to TRBJ2-3; TRBD1 could be the D gene, as 6 bases match. This receptor has the CDR3 CASSFRQDRTDTQYF. In nucleotides, the sequence is TGTGCCAGCAGCTTCAGACAGGACCGCACAGATACGCAGTATTTT.